The 5 T cell receptor beta chains reported below all come from one sample, sequenced in a study of blood T cell repertoires in COVID-19. Some clones are missing from TCRdb's copy, which holds only in-frame ones; the method was immunoSEQ multiplex PCR. The table includes around 450,000 clones, about 85% detected once. Sequencing used PBMCs or T cells enriched from blood (not recorded which). These receptors were taken from a woman under 30 who had recovered from COVID-19.

V gene TRBV7-9 combines with J gene TRBJ2-2; 7 positions match TRBD2. CDR3 length: 14 amino acids. Germline V gene sequence: CDR1 SEHNR, CDR2 FQNEAQ (reference sequence). V was clipped by 8 bases and J by 5 bases; unmatched bases: 8. CDR3 nucleotides: TGTGCCAGCCCCCCCGGGGGGAAGACCGGGGAGCTGTTTTTT. This codes for CASPPGGKTGELFF.

The chain links TRBV4-2 to TRBJ1-2, with 8 bases lining up with TRBD1. This CDR3 is built from 16 residues. V dropped 0 bases and J dropped 3; count of bases not matched to a gene: 6. Germline V gives CDR1 LGHNA, CDR2 YNFKEQ. Here the CDR3 reads CASSQEFKDRDYGYTF. CDR3 sequence (DNA): TGTGCCAGCAGCCAAGAATTCAAGGACAGGGACTATGGCTACACCTTC.

The chain employs TRBV5-6 and TRBJ2-2, with D possibly TRBD2 on 6 matching bases. The V end was cut by 2 bases, the J end by 2 bases, with 10 bases between. Germline V gene sequence: CDR1 SGHDT, CDR2 YYEEEE. This CDR3 has 15 amino acids. This CDR3 is CASSLWGTNTGELFF. In DNA form, the CDR3 reads TGTGCCAGCAGCTTATGGGGGACTAACACCGGGGAGCTGTTTTTT.

The chain recombines TRBV4-2 with TRBJ1-6, with D unresolved. Germline lookup yields CDR1 LGHNA and CDR2 YNFKEQ. The V end was cut by 1 base, the J end by 6 bases, with 13 bases between. The CDR3 loop spans 16 amino acids. The CDR3 region has the DNA TGTGCCAGCAGCCAAGGCTCTAGAGGGTCTAATTCACCCCTCCACTTT. Protein: CASSQGSRGSNSPLHF.

J is TRBJ2-1 and V is TRBV19; 8 bases fit TRBD1. Losses at the gene ends were 4 bases for V and 8 bases for J; bases not matched to a gene: 13. This CDR3 has 16 residues. Germline lookup yields CDR1 LNHDA and CDR2 SQIVND (reference sequence). The CDR3 region has the DNA TGTGCCAGTAGTAGTACACCGGGGACAGGTATCGATGAGCAGTTCTTC. Translated, it gives CASSSTPGTGIDEQFF.